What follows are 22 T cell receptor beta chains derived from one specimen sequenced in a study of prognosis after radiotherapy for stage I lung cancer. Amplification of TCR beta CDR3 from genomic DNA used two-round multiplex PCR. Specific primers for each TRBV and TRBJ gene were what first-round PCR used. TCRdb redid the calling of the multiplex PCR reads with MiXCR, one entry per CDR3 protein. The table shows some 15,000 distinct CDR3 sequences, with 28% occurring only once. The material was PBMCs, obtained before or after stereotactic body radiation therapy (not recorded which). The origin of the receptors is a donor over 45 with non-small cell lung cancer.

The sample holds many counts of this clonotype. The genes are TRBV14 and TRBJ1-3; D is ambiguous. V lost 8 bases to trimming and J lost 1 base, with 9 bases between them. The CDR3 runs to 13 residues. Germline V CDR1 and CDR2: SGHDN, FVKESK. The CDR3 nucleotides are TGTGCCAGCCGAAGTTTATCTGGAAACACCATATATTTT. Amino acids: CASRSLSGNTIYF.

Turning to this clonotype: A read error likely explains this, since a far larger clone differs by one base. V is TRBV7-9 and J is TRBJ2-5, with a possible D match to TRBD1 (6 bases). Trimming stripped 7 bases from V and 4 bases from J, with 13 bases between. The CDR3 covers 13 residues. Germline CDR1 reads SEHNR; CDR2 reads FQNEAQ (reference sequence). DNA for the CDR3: TGTGCCAGCACCAAGGGCAGGGGAGAGACCCAGTACTTC. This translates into CASTKGRGETQYF. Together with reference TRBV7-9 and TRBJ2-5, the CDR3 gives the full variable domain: DTGVSQNPRHKITKRGQNVTFRCDPISEHNRLYWYRQTLGQGPEFLTYFQNEAQLEKSRLLSDRFSAERPKGSFSTLEIQRTEQGDSAMYLCASTKGRGETQYFGPGTRLLVL.

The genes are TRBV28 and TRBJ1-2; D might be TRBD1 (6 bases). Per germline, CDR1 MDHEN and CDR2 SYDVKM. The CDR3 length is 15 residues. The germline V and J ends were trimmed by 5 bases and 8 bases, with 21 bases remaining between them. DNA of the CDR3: TGTGCCAGCAGTGCGGGACAATCCCAAGTGGAGGGCTACACCTTC. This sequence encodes CASSAGQSQVEGYTF.

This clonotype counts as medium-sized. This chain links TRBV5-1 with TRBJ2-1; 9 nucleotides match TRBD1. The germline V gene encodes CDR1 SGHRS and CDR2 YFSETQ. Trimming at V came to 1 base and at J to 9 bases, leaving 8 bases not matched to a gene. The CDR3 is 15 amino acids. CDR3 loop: CASSLLGQGSGEQFF. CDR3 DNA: TGCGCCAGCAGCTTGCTAGGACAGGGGAGTGGTGAGCAGTTCTTC.

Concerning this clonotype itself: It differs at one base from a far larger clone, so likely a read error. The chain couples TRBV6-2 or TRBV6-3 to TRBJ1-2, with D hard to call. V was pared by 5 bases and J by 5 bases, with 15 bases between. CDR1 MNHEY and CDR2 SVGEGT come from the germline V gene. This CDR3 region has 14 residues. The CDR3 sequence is CASSEPSRVYGYTF. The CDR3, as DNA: TGTGCCAGCAGTGAACCGTCAAGGGTGTATGGCTACACCTTC.

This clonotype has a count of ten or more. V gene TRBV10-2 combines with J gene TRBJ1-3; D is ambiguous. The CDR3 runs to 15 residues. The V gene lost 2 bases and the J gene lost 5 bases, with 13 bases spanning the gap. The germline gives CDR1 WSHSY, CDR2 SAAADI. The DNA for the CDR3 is TGCGCCAGCAGTGAGGCGACGGGAGGCCGAAACACCATATATTTT. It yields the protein CASSEATGGRNTIYF.

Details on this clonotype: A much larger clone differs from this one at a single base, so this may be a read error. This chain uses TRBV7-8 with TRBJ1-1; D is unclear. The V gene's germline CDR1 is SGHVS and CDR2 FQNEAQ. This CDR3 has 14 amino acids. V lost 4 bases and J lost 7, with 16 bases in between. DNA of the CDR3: TGTGCCAGCAGCTCCTACAGTTTCCAGGTTGAAGCTTTCTTT. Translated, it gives CASSSYSFQVEAFF.

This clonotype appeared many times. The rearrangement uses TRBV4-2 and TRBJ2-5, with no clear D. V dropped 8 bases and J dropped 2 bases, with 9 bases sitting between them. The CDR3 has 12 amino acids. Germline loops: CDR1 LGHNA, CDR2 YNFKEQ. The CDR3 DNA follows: TGTGCCAGCGGGGTAGGTCAAGAGACCCAGTACTTC. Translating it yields CASGVGQETQYF.

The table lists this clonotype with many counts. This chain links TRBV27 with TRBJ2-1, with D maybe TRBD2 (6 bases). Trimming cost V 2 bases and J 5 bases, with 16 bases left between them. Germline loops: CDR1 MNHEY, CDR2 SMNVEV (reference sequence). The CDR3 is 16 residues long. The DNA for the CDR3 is TGTGCCAGCAGTTTACTGTTGACGGGAGTCAACAATGAGCAGTTCTTC. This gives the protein CASSLLLTGVNNEQFF.

The CDR3 nucleotides read TGTGCCATTAACAAGGTATCAAATTCACCCCTCCACTTT. This codes for CAINKVSNSPLHF. The rearrangement links TRBV19 to TRBJ1-6, with D unresolved. Germline V gene data show CDR1 as LNHDA and CDR2 as SQIVND (reference sequence). V dropped 10 bases and J dropped 7 bases, with 14 bases sitting between them. The CDR3 length is 13 residues.

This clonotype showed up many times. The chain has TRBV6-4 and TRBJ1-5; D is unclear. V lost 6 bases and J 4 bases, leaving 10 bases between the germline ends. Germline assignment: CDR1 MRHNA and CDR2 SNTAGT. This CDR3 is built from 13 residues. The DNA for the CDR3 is TGTGCCAGCAGAAAAGACGAAAATCAGCCCCAGCATTTT. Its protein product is CASRKDENQPQHF.

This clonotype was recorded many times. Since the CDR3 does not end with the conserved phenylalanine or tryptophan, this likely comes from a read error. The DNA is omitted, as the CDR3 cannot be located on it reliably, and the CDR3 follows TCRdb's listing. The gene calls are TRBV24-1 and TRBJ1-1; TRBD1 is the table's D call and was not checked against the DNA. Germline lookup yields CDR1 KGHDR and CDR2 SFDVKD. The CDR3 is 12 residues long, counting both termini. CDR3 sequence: CATSDLHRDITL.

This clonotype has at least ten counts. CDR3 coding DNA: TGTGCCAGCAGCGCTTTAGAGACCTTCTCCTACAATGAGCAGTTCTTC. Translating it yields CASSALETFSYNEQFF. The chain carries TRBV2 and TRBJ2-1; D is undetermined. Germline loops: CDR1 SNHLY, CDR2 FYNNEI. CDR3 length equals 16 residues. Between the trimmed V and J ends, which lost 6 bases and 0 bases, there was a span of 15 bases.

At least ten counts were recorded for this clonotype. CDR3 amino acids: CASSQDSTPTSYEQYF. In nucleotides, the CDR3 is TGTGCCAGCAGCCAAGACAGTACTCCGACCAGCTATGAGCAGTACTTC. This sequence joins TRBV4-2 and TRBJ2-7; no clear D. V lost 0 bases to trimming and J lost 7 bases, with 19 bases between them. The length of the CDR3 is 16 residues. Germline V CDR1 and CDR2: LGHNA, YNFKEQ.

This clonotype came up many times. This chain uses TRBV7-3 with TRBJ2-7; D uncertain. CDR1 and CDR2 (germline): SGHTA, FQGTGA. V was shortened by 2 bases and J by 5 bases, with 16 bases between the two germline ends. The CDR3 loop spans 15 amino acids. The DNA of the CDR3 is TGTGCCAGCAGCTTAGGCCGGGCAGTCGTGGACGAGCAGTACTTC. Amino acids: CASSLGRAVVDEQYF.

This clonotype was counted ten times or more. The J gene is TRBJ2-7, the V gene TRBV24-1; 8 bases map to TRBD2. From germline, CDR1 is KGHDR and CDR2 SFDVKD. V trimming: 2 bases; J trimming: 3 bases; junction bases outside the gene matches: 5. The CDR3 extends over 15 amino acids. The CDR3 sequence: CATSDSTGGGYEQYF. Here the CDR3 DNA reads TGTGCCACCAGTGATTCTACCGGGGGGGGCTACGAGCAGTACTTC.

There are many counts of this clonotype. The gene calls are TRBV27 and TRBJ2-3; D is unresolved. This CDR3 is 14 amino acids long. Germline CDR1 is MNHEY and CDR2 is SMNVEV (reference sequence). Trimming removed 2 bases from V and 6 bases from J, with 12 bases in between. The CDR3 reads CASSLGVFRDTQYF. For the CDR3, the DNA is TGTGCCAGCAGTTTAGGTGTCTTTAGGGATACGCAGTATTTT.

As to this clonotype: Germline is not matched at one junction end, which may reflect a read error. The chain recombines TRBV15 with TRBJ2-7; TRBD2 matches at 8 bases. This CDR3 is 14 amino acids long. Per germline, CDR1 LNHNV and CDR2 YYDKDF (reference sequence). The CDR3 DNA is TGTGCCACCAACAGAGATGGACTAGCTCCAGAGCAGTACTTC. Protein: CATNRDGLAPEQYF.

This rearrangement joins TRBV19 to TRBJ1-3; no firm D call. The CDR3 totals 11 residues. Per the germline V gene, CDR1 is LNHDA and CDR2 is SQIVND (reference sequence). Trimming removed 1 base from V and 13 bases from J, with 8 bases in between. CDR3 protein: CASSIGNKIYF. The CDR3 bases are TGTGCCAGTAGTATAGGCAACAAAATATATTTT. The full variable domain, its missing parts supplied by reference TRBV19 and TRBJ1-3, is DGGITQSPKYLFRKEGQNVTLSCEQNLNHDAMYWYRQDPGQGLRLIYYSQIVNDFQKGDIAEGYSVSREKKESFPLTVTSAQKNPTAFYLCASSIGNKIYFGEGSWLTVV.

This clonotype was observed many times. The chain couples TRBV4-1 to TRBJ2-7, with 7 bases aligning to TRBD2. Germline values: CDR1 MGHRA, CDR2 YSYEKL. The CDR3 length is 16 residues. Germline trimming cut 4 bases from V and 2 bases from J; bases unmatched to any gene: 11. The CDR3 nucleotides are TGCGCCAGCAGCCGGACCCCGGGACTATACGCCTACGAGCAGTACTTC. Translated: CASSRTPGLYAYEQYF.

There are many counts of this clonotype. CDR3 in DNA: TGTGCCAGCAGTTTTACCCTTGCTAATGAAAAACTGTTTTTT. Amino acid sequence: CASSFTLANEKLFF. This chain connects TRBV28 to TRBJ1-4, with unresolved D. Trimming stripped 3 bases from V and 3 bases from J, with 8 bases between. In germline, CDR1 is MDHEN, CDR2 SYDVKM. The CDR3 is made up of 14 amino acids.

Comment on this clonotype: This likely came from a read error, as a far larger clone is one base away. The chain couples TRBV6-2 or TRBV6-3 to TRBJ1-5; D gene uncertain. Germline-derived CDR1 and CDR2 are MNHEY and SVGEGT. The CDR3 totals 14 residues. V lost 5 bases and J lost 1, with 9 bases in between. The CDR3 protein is CASSPIGSNQPQHF. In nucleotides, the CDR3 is TGTGCCAGCAGTCCAATAGGAAGCAATCAGCCCCAGCATTTT.